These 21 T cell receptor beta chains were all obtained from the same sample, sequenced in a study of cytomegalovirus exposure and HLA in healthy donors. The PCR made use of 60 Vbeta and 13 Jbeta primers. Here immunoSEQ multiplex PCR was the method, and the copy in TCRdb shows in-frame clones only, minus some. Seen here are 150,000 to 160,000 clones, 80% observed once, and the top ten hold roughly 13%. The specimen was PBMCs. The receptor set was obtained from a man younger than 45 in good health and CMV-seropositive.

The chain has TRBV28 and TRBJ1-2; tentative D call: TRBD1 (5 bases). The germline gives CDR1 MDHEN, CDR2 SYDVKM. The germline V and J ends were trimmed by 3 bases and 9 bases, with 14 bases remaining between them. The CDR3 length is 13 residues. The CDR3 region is CASSFGQGSSYTF. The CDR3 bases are TGTGCCAGCAGTTTTGGGCAGGGAAGTAGCTACACCTTC.

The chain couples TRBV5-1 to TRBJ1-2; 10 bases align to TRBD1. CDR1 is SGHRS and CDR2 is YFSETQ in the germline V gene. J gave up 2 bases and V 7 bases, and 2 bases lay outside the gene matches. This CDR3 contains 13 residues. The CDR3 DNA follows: TGCGCCAGCGGACAGGGGGAGAACTATGGCTACACCTTC. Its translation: CASGQGENYGYTF.

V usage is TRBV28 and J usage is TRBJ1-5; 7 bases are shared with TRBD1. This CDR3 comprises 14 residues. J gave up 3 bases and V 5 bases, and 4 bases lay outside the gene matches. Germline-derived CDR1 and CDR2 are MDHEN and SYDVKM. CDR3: CASSRQGVNQPQHF. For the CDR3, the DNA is TGTGCCAGCAGTCGACAGGGAGTCAATCAGCCCCAGCATTTT.

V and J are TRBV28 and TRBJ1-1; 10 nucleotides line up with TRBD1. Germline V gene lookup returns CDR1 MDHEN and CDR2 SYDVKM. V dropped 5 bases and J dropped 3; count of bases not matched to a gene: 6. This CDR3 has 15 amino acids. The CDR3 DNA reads TGTGCCAGCAGTACGACAGGGGGCTGGGACACTGAAGCTTTCTTT. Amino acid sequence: CASSTTGGWDTEAFF.

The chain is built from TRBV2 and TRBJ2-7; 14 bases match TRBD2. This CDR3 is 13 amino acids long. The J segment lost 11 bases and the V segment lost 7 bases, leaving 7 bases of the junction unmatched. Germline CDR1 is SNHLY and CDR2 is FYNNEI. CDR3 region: CASTSTSGRGKYF. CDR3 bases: TGTGCCAGCACCTCGACTAGCGGGAGGGGGAAGTACTTC. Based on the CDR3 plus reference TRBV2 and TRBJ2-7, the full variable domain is EPEVTQTPSHQVTQMGQEVILRCVPISNHLYFYWYRQILGQKVEFLVSFYNNEISEKSEIFDDQFSVERPDGSNFTLKIRSTKLEDSAMYFCASTSTSGRGKYFGPGTRLTVT.

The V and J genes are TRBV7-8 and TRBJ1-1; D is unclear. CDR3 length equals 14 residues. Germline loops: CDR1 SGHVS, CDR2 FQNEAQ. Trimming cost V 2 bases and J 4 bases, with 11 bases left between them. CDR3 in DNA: TGTGCCAGCAGCTTATTGCTCCGGGGCACTGAAGCTTTCTTT. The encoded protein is CASSLLLRGTEAFF.

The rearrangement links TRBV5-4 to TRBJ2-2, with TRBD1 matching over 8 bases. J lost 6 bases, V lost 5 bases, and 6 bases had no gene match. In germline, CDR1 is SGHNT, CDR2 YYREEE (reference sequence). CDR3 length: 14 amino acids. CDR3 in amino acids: CASSQDRAPGELFF. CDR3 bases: TGTGCCAGCAGTCAGGACAGGGCCCCCGGGGAGCTGTTTTTT.

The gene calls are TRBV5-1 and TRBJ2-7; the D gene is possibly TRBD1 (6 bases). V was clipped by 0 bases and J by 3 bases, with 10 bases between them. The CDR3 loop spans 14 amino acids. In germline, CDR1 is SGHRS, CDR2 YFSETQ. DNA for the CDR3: TGCGCCAGCAGCTTGGACAGGGCTAACTACGAGCAGTACTTC. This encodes CASSLDRANYEQYF.

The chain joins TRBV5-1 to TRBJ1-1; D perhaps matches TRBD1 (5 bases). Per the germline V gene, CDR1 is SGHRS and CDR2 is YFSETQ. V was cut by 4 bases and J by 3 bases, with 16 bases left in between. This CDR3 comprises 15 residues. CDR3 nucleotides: TGCGCCAGCAGCGGGAGGGGCAGGGCGGACACTGAAGCTTTCTTT. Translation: CASSGRGRADTEAFF.

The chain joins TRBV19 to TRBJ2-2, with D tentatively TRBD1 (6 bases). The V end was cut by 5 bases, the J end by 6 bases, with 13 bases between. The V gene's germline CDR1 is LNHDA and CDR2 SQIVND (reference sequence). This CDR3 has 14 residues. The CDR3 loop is CASSVNRDAGELFF. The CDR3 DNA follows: TGTGCCAGTAGTGTAAACAGGGACGCCGGGGAGCTGTTTTTT.

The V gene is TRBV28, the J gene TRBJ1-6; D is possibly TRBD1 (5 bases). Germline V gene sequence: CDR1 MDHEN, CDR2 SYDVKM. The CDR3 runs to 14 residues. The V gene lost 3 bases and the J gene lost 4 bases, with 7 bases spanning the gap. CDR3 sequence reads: CASSLGGYNSPLHF. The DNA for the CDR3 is TGTGCCAGCAGTTTGGGGGGATATAATTCACCCCTCCACTTT.

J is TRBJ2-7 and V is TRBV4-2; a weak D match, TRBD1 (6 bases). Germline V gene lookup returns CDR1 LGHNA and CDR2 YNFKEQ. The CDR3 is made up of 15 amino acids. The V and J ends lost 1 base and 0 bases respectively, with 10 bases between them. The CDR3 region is CASSQGTDYSYEQYF. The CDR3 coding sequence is TGTGCCAGCAGCCAAGGGACAGATTACTCCTACGAGCAGTACTTC.

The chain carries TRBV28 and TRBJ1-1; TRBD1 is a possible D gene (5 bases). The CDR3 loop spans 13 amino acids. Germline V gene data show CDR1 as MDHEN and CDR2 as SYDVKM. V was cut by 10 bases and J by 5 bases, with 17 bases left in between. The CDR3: CAILSGGDTEAFF. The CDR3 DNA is TGTGCCATCCTTTCTGGGGGGGATACTGAAGCTTTCTTT.

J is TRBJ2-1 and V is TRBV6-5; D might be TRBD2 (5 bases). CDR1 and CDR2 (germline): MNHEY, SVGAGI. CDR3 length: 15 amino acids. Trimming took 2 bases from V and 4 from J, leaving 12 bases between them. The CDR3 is CASSYGRERYNEQFF. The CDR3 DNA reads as TGTGCCAGCAGTTACGGCCGGGAACGGTACAATGAGCAGTTCTTC.

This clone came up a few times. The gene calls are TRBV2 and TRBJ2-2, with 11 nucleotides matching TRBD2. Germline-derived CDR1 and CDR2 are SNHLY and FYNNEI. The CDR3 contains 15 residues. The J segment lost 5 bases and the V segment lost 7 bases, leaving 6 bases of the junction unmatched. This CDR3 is CASKGTSGGTGELFF. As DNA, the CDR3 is TGTGCCAGCAAAGGGACTAGCGGCGGAACCGGGGAGCTGTTTTTT.

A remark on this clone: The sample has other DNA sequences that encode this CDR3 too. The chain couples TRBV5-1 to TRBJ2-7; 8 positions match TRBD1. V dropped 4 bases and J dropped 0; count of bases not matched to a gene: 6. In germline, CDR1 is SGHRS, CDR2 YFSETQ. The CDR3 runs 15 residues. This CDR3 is CASSLTGGSSYEQYF. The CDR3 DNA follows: TGCGCCAGCAGCCTCACAGGGGGAAGCTCCTACGAGCAGTACTTC.

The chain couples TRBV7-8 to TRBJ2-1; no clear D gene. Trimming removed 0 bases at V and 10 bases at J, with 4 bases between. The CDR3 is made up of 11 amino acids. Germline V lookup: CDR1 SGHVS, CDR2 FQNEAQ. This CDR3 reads CASSLAREQFF. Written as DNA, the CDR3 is TGTGCCAGCAGCTTAGCGAGAGAGCAGTTCTTC.

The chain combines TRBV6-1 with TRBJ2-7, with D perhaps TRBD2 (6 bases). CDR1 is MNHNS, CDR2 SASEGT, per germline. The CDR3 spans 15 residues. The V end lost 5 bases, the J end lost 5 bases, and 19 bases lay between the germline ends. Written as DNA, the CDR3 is TGTGCCAGCAGTCAATACGACCCAGGCGGGAACGAGCAGTACTTC. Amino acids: CASSQYDPGGNEQYF.

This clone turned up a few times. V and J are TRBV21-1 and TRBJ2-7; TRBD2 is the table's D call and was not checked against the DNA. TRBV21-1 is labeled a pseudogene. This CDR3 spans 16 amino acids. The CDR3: CASSNAEREDSYEQYF. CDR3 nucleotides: TGTGCCAGCAGCAACGCGGAGCGGGAGGACTCCTACGAGCAGTACTTC.

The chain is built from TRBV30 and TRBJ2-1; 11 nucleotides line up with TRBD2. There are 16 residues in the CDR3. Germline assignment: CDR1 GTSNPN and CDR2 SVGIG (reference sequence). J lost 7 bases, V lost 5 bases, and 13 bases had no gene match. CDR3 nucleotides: TGTGCCTGGGGGACTTTCACTAGCGGGAGATATAATGAGCAGTTCTTC. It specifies CAWGTFTSGRYNEQFF.

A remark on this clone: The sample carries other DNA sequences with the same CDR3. The CDR3 protein is CASSPGADNEQFF. The CDR3 bases are TGTGCCAGCAGTCCAGGGGCCGACAATGAGCAGTTCTTC. V is TRBV7-9 and J is TRBJ2-1; TRBD1 might be the D (6 bases). Germline V gives CDR1 SEHNR, CDR2 FQNEAQ (reference sequence). The V end was cut by 6 bases, the J end by 5 bases, with 11 bases between. The CDR3 consists of 13 residues.